The 30 T cell receptor beta chains in this list originate from one sample, sequenced in a study of blood T cell repertoires in COVID-19. Repertoires were generated with immunoSEQ multiplex PCR, while TCRdb's copy carries only in-frame clones and drops some. This sample has approximately 300,000 clones, with 88% found just once. Sequencing was done on a sample of peripheral blood. The receptors shown here come from a woman aged 45-59 years with active or convalescent COVID-19.

This clone was observed a handful of times. The chain combines TRBV3-1 (or the pseudogene TRBV3-2) with TRBJ1-1, with D unresolved. Germline V gene sequence: CDR1 LGHDT, CDR2 YNNKEL (reference sequence). V lost 1 base to trimming and J lost 5 bases, with 11 bases between them. This CDR3 region has 14 residues. The CDR3 sequence: CASSQGLPNTEAFF. Written as DNA, the CDR3 is TGTGCCAGCAGCCAAGGACTCCCAAATACTGAAGCTTTCTTT.

This clone was seen only once. The chain uses TRBV6-5 and TRBJ1-6, with TRBD1 matching 9 bases. The junction had 7 bases not matched to a gene; V was cut back by 6 bases and J by 7 bases. The germline CDR1 and CDR2 sequences are MNHEY and SVGAGI. The CDR3 contains 15 residues. CDR3 in DNA: TGTGCCAGCAGCGTGAGACAGGGGGAGAATTCACCCCTCCACTTT. Protein product: CASSVRQGENSPLHF.

The chain has TRBV3-1 (or the pseudogene TRBV3-2) and TRBJ1-6; D call uncertain. Germline V gives CDR1 LGHDT, CDR2 YNNKEL (reference sequence). With 2 bases removed from V and 6 bases from J, the gap between germline ends came to 8 bases. The CDR3 has 14 residues. The CDR3 here is CASSQLQINSPLHF. The DNA for the CDR3 is TGTGCCAGCAGCCAATTACAGATTAATTCACCCCTCCACTTT.

CDR3 sequence (DNA): TGTGCCAGCTCACCCAAGGAGGGGAGCTCACCCCTCCACTTT. Its translation is CASSPKEGSSPLHF. The chain uses TRBV18 and TRBJ1-6; D is possibly TRBD1 (5 bases). The CDR3 extends over 14 amino acids. Germline V CDR1 and CDR2: KGHSH, LQKENI. V was clipped by 3 bases and J by 10 bases, with 13 bases between them.

The chain carries TRBV5-1 and TRBJ2-3; 16 bases map to TRBD2. Trimming removed 2 bases from V and 6 bases from J; junction bases left unmatched: 6. The length of the CDR3 is 17 residues. Germline CDR1 SGHRS, CDR2 YFSETQ. The CDR3: CASSFGTSGGAKDTQYF. The CDR3 DNA sequence: TGCGCCAGCAGCTTCGGGACTAGCGGGGGGGCCAAGGATACGCAGTATTTT.

The chain employs TRBV29-1 and TRBJ1-2; TRBD1 agrees at 9 bases. Trimming removed 7 bases from V and 1 base from J; junction bases left unmatched: 10. The CDR3 is 15 residues long. Germline assignment: CDR1 SQVTM and CDR2 ANQGSEA. This CDR3 reads CSAGAGQGVNYGYTF. The CDR3 DNA sequence: TGCAGCGCCGGGGCGGGACAGGGTGTTAACTATGGCTACACCTTC.

This chain connects TRBV3-1 (or the pseudogene TRBV3-2) to TRBJ2-5; perhaps TRBD2 as D (6 bases). The CDR3 runs 16 residues. The V end lost 4 bases, the J end lost 0 bases, and 15 bases lay between the germline ends. Germline V gene data show CDR1 as LGHDT and CDR2 as YNNKEL (reference sequence). Written as DNA, the CDR3 is TGTGCCAGCAGCCTCTGGAGGGGCCAGTACCAAGAGACCCAGTACTTC. Its protein is CASSLWRGQYQETQYF.

The rearrangement joins TRBV4-3 to TRBJ2-3; 7 bases fit TRBD2. The germline V gene has CDR1 LGHNA and CDR2 YSLEER. The length of the CDR3 is 17 residues. With 0 bases clipped from V and 4 bases from J, the junction kept 10 bases outside the gene matches. The CDR3 reads CASSQDPSGGIADTQYF. For the CDR3, the DNA is TGCGCCAGCAGCCAAGATCCGTCGGGGGGAATCGCAGATACGCAGTATTTT.

This clone has a single count. The chain links TRBV19 to TRBJ2-2, with 7 bases lining up with TRBD1. The CDR3 length is 16 residues. Trimming at V came to 1 base and at J to 4 bases, leaving 6 bases not matched to a gene. The germline V gene has CDR1 LNHDA and CDR2 SQIVND (reference sequence). CDR3: CASSIVERGRTGELFF. The CDR3 region has the DNA TGTGCCAGTAGTATAGTAGAAAGGGGGCGCACCGGGGAGCTGTTTTTT.

V is TRBV9 and J is TRBJ1-3, with D unresolved. Trimming left V 0 bases short and J 0 bases short, with 7 bases between. Germline CDR1 SGDLS, CDR2 YYNGEE. The CDR3 sequence is 15 residues long. The CDR3 protein is CASSVAPGSGNTIYF. The CDR3, as DNA: TGTGCCAGCAGCGTAGCTCCAGGCTCTGGAAACACCATATATTTT.

V gene TRBV4-3 combines with J gene TRBJ2-7; 7 nucleotides align to TRBD1. The CDR3 extends over 14 amino acids. The germline gives CDR1 LGHNA, CDR2 YSLEER. After removal of 1 base from V and 0 bases from J, the junction contained 0 bases not matched to a gene. The CDR3 here is CASSQGQGSYEQYF. Written as DNA, the CDR3 is TGCGCCAGCAGCCAAGGACAGGGCTCCTACGAGCAGTACTTC.

The V and J genes are TRBV12-3 or TRBV12-4 and TRBJ1-1, with a weak D call TRBD1 (5 bases). This CDR3 has 11 residues. Trimming cost V 3 bases and J 11 bases, with 10 bases left between them. Here the CDR3 reads CASSLGGGAFF. The DNA for the CDR3 is TGTGCCAGCAGTTTGGGGGGTGGGGCTTTCTTT.

This sequence joins TRBV24-1 and TRBJ1-1; 7 bases map to TRBD1. Germline-derived CDR1 and CDR2 are KGHDR and SFDVKD. V lost 7 bases, J lost 0 bases, and 4 bases stayed unmatched. The CDR3 has 14 residues. CDR3 protein: CATRDGTVNTEAFF. CDR3 sequence (DNA): TGTGCCACCAGGGATGGGACAGTGAACACTGAAGCTTTCTTT.

The chain carries TRBV7-3 and TRBJ2-6; 8 bases are shared with TRBD1. V was clipped by 5 bases and J by 0 bases; unmatched bases: 18. The germline V gene encodes CDR1 SGHTA and CDR2 FQGTGA. This CDR3 comprises 21 residues. CDR3 amino acids: CASSAWHGTGRLRSGANVLTF. The CDR3 DNA is TGTGCCAGCAGCGCGTGGCACGGGACAGGACGACTGCGCTCTGGGGCCAACGTCCTGACTTTC.

The V gene is TRBV11-2, the J gene TRBJ1-3, with 7 bases identical to TRBD1. Germline CDR1 SGHAT, CDR2 FQNNGV. This CDR3 has 19 amino acids. The J segment lost 3 bases and the V segment lost 5 bases, leaving 19 bases of the junction unmatched. This CDR3 is CASSIRQGDFKWSGNTIYF. The DNA of the CDR3 is TGTGCCAGCAGCATCCGACAGGGAGATTTTAAATGGAGTGGAAACACCATATATTTT.

The rearrangement uses TRBV28 and TRBJ2-7, with 7 bases that match TRBD1. V gave up 4 bases and J gave up 3 bases; unmatched junction bases: 12. CDR3 length: 16 residues. In germline, CDR1 is MDHEN, CDR2 SYDVKM. The CDR3 spells CASSWGRDRVFYEQYF. The CDR3 DNA follows: TGTGCCAGCAGTTGGGGCCGGGACAGAGTTTTCTACGAGCAGTACTTC.

In its sample, this clone was seen a few times. This chain joins TRBV4-3 and TRBJ1-3; D is possibly TRBD1 (5 bases). V was shortened by 0 bases and J by 2 bases, with 11 bases between the two germline ends. The CDR3 spans 16 residues. Germline CDR1 is LGHNA and CDR2 is YSLEER. CDR3 DNA: TGCGCCAGCAGCCAAGATTCATCAGGGACTGGAAACACCATATATTTT. It codes for CASSQDSSGTGNTIYF.

The chain couples TRBV5-1 to TRBJ2-5, with a weak D call TRBD1 (5 bases). Trimming left V 3 bases short and J 1 base short, with 13 bases between. Germline loops: CDR1 SGHRS, CDR2 YFSETQ. The CDR3 runs 15 residues. In DNA form, the CDR3 reads TGCGCCAGCAGCTCCTACAGGAACCTCCAAGAGACCCAGTACTTC. This gives the protein CASSSYRNLQETQYF.

The chain is built from TRBV30 and TRBJ1-1; D is unresolved. In germline, CDR1 is GTSNPN, CDR2 SVGIG (reference sequence). Deletions cut 2 bases from V and 8 bases from J, with 12 bases between. CDR3 length equals 12 residues. DNA for the CDR3: TGTGCCTGGAGTCCATCCGGGGTAGAAGCTTTCTTT. This gives the protein CAWSPSGVEAFF.

At least ten counts were recorded for this clone. The gene calls are TRBV15 and TRBJ2-2; 9 bases align to TRBD1. CDR3 length: 14 amino acids. Germline V gene lookup returns CDR1 LNHNV and CDR2 YYDKDF (reference sequence). The junction had 4 bases not matched to a gene; V was cut back by 9 bases and J by 2 bases. CDR3 sequence reads: CATTGQGNTGELFF. The CDR3 DNA follows: TGTGCCACGACGGGACAGGGAAACACCGGGGAGCTGTTTTTT.

In this sample, this clone turned up many times. This chain connects TRBV2 to TRBJ1-2; 7 positions match TRBD1. Germline CDR1 and CDR2: SNHLY and FYNNEI. The V gene end was trimmed by 9 bases and the J gene end by 8 bases; junction bases not matched to a gene: 12. This CDR3 is 13 amino acids long. In DNA, the CDR3 is TGTGCCAGACGACAGGGTTCGGTGAAAGGCTACACCTTC. Protein sequence: CARRQGSVKGYTF.

The chain joins TRBV12-5 to TRBJ2-7; no firm D call. The CDR3 length is 13 residues. In germline, CDR1 is LGHNT, CDR2 FRNRAP. With 3 bases removed from V and 0 bases from J, the gap between germline ends came to 6 bases. Here the CDR3 reads CASGFYDSYEQYF. The CDR3 nucleotides are TGTGCTAGTGGTTTCTACGACTCCTACGAGCAGTACTTC. Full variable domain (rest looked up from reference TRBV12-5 and TRBJ2-7): DARVTQTPRHKVTEMGQEVTMRCQPILGHNTVFWYRQTMMQGLELLAYFRNRAPLDDSGMPKDRFSAEMPDATLATLKIQPSEPRDSAVYFCASGFYDSYEQYFGPGTRLTVT.

V and J are TRBV6-5 and TRBJ2-2, with no clear D. The ends were cut back, 8 bases at V and 0 bases at J, with 10 bases in the middle. CDR3 length: 14 amino acids. Looked up from germline, CDR1 is MNHEY and CDR2 is SVGAGI. CDR3 nucleotide sequence: TGTGCCAGCGTTCGAAGAGCGAACACCGGGGAGCTGTTTTTT. As protein: CASVRRANTGELFF.

The rearrangement links TRBV7-9 to TRBJ2-3, with 10 positions matching TRBD2. The CDR3 length is 17 residues. The germline V gene encodes CDR1 SEHNR and CDR2 FQNEAQ (reference sequence). Trimming removed 4 bases from V and 1 base from J; junction bases left unmatched: 8. CDR3 DNA: TGTGCCAGCAGCTCCATACTTCTAGCGGGGGGCACAGATACGCAGTATTTT. This gives the protein CASSSILLAGGTDTQYF.

This rearrangement joins TRBV7-2 to TRBJ2-7; D perhaps matches TRBD2 (6 bases). V lost 5 bases and J lost 2, with 16 bases in between. The CDR3 has 15 amino acids. Germline CDR1 and CDR2: SGHTA and FQGNSA. The CDR3, as DNA: TGTGCCAGCAGCGCAGGGTACGGGGGAACCTACGAGCAGTACTTC. This sequence encodes CASSAGYGGTYEQYF.

The chain recombines TRBV7-2 with TRBJ1-5; 8 nucleotides match TRBD1. The germline V gene has CDR1 SGHTA and CDR2 FQGNSA. This CDR3 is built from 15 residues. J was trimmed by 5 bases and V by 5 bases; bases with no gene match: 8. DNA of the CDR3: TGTGCCAGCAGCCCCGGACAGGGCCGGGATCAGCCCCAGCATTTT. Its protein is CASSPGQGRDQPQHF.

The V gene is TRBV5-1, the J gene TRBJ2-1; D is possibly TRBD2 (5 bases). This CDR3 region has 16 residues. V gave up 5 bases and J gave up 0 bases, with 15 bases separating them. Germline-derived CDR1 and CDR2 are SGHRS and YFSETQ. The CDR3 protein is CASSRAGSSSYNEQFF. Here the CDR3 DNA reads TGCGCCAGCAGTCGGGCGGGCAGTAGCTCCTACAATGAGCAGTTCTTC.

V usage is TRBV30 and J usage is TRBJ2-7; TRBD1 matches 10 bases. Germline CDR1 is GTSNPN and CDR2 is SVGIG (reference sequence). This CDR3 is 15 amino acids long. Trimming removed 2 bases from V and 3 bases from J; junction bases left unmatched: 7. The CDR3 coding sequence is TGTGCCTGGAGTAACCGGGACAGGGGCTACTACGAGCAGTACTTC. Its protein is CAWSNRDRGYYEQYF.

The chain couples TRBV29-1 to TRBJ1-2, with TRBD1 as a possible D gene (6 bases). This CDR3 is 12 amino acids long. Between the trimmed V and J ends, which lost 7 bases and 7 bases, there was a span of 16 bases. CDR1 SQVTM and CDR2 ANQGSEA come from the germline V gene. CDR3: CSAEQGLTGYTF. The CDR3 DNA follows: TGCAGCGCCGAACAGGGTCTAACTGGCTACACCTTC.

The chain recombines TRBV10-3 with TRBJ2-6, with 8 bases matching TRBD2. The CDR3 spans 17 residues. Looked up from germline, CDR1 is ENHRY and CDR2 is SYGVKD. With V trimmed by 4 bases and J by 0 bases, 5 bases remained unmatched. In DNA form, the CDR3 reads TGTGCCATCAGTGGGAGCGGGAGCCCCTCTGGGGCCAACGTCCTGACTTTC. It yields the protein CAISGSGSPSGANVLTF.